This T cell receptor beta chain was sequenced in a study of shared clonotypes between healthy human individuals. Healthy HIV-negative adults with no recent acute infections or vaccinations were recruited as donors. After removal of 3 bases from V and 5 bases from J, the junction contained 7 bases not matched to a gene. Germline V CDR1 and CDR2: SGHNT, YYREEE (reference sequence). CDR3 length: 15 residues. Sequencing used immunoSEQ multiplex PCR; TCRdb keeps in-frame clones, though not all of them. The sample shows about 470,000 clones, around 79% of them seen only once. The sample was PBMCs. This clonotype was obtained from a woman aged 40-49 years in good health. Some clones in this sample may be carry-over from other donors' samples. The chain employs TRBV5-4 and TRBJ2-7, with 11 bases lining up with TRBD2. CDR3 amino acids: CASSSSSGRFDEQYF. The CDR3 region has the DNA TGTGCCAGCAGCTCGTCTAGCGGGAGGTTCGACGAGCAGTACTTC. Full variable domain (rest looked up from reference TRBV5-4 and TRBJ2-7): ETGVTQSPTHLIKTRGQQVTLRCSSQSGHNTVSWYQQALGQGPQFIFQYYREEENGRGNFPPRFSGLQFPNYSSELNVNALELDDSALYLCASSSSSGRFDEQYFGPGTRLTVT.